Listed below are T cell receptor beta chains from one sample, sequenced in a study of regulatory T cells in long-lasting Graves disease. TCRdb redid the calling of the multiplex PCR reads with MiXCR, one entry per CDR3 protein. The sample carries about 370,000 distinct CDR3 sequences, 15% to 19% recorded once. The material was peripheral blood mononuclear cells (PBMCs), obtained at new diagnosis, from a patient treated with antithyroid drugs. These receptors were obtained from a female donor with Graves disease. Both conserved end residues are part of each CDR3. Fields, in order: V gene, D gene, clone size, J gene, CDR3 DNA, CDR3 protein. The D gene is left open where the match is weak. Only some rows state a clone size, as once, few, many or a class for expanded clones.

TRBV20-1	TRBD1	-	TRBJ1-1	TGCACCCCCCAGGTTGGACAGGGGGCTTGGGGTGAAGCTTTCTTT	CTPQVGQGAWGEAFF
TRBV15	-	many	TRBJ1-1	TGTGCCACCAGCAGAGATCCCCCTTACAGAGTTCGGGTCGGGGACACTGAAGCTTTCTTT	CATSRDPPYRVRVGDTEAFF
TRBV7-9	TRBD1	many	TRBJ2-3	TGTGCCAGCAGCCCCGTTGGTGGACAGGGCACAGATACGCAGTATTTT	CASSPVGGQGTDTQYF
TRBV2	-	-	TRBJ1-5	TGTGCCAGCAAAGGACCAGGGGTGAGTCAGCCCCAGCATTTT	CASKGPGVSQPQHF
TRBV6-5	-	-	TRBJ1-5	TGTGCCAGCAGTTTCGAGAGCAATCAGCCCCAGCATTTT	CASSFESNQPQHF
TRBV2	-	few	TRBJ2-3	TGTGCCAGCAGTGTAAGGGGCAGATCCACAGATACGCAGTATTTT	CASSVRGRSTDTQYF
TRBV11-2	-	many	TRBJ2-1	TGTGCCAGCAGCTTTTCGCCTAGGGAGCAGTTCTTC	CASSFSPREQFF
TRBV5-1	-	many	TRBJ1-2	TGTGCCAGCAGCTTGGGAGGGGAAAACTATGGCTACACCTTC	CASSLGGENYGYTF
TRBV7-2	TRBD1	many	TRBJ1-6	TGTGCCAGCAGCCTGCGGGGACAGTATAATTCACCCCTCCACTTT	CASSLRGQYNSPLHF
TRBV5-8	TRBD1	many	TRBJ1-5	TGTGCCAGCAGCTGGGGACAGGGGGATAGCAATCAGCCCCAGCATTTT	CASSWGQGDSNQPQHF
TRBV2	TRBD1	few	TRBJ1-2	TGTGCCAGCCGGACAGGGAATGGCTACACCTTC	CASRTGNGYTF
TRBV6-5	-	many	TRBJ1-5	TGTGCCAGCAGTTACGCTGACGGGTCGGGAAGGCAGCCCCAGCATTTT	CASSYADGSGRQPQHF
TRBV6-5	-	many	TRBJ1-6	TGTGCCAGCAGTTACTATAGGGCCGGGGGACCCCTCCACTTT	CASSYYRAGGPLHF
TRBV27	-	-	TRBJ1-1	TGTGCCAGCAAATCCAGGGGGAACACTGAAGCTTTCTTT	CASKSRGNTEAFF
TRBV6-2/TRBV6-3	-	once	TRBJ1-2	TGTGCCAGCAGCATCACAGGGCAACATGGCTACACCTTC	CASSITGQHGYTF
TRBV2	-	many	TRBJ2-1	TGTGCCAGCAGTGAAGCGCTTCTTGGCGTGGTCAATGAGCAGTTCTTC	CASSEALLGVVNEQFF
TRBV7-2	-	many	TRBJ2-1	TGTGCCAGCAGCCCCCCCCGCGGGGTGCAGTTCTTC	CASSPPRGVQFF
TRBV29-1	-	many	TRBJ1-2	TGCAGCGTTGAACAGGGGCATGGCTACACCTTC	CSVEQGHGYTF
TRBV28	TRBD1	many	TRBJ2-7	TGTGCCACCACACCGGGGACAGGTCTTTTCTCCTACGAGCAGTACTTC	CATTPGTGLFSYEQYF
TRBV6-2/TRBV6-3	TRBD2	few	TRBJ2-5	TGTGCCAGCAGACGAGCGGGGTTGGAGACCCAGTACTTC	CASRRAGLETQYF
TRBV6-5	-	-	TRBJ2-7	TGTGCCAGCAGTTACTCAACTACACCTGACCGACAGGCGAAGTACTTC	CASSYSTTPDRQAKYF
TRBV4-1	-	many	TRBJ1-5	TGCGCCAGCAGCCAACACCGGGACCGAAATCAGCCCCAGCATTTT	CASSQHRDRNQPQHF
TRBV9	-	-	TRBJ1-6	TGTGCCAGCAGCGTAGACTCAGGGTTGGATTCACCCCTCCACTTT	CASSVDSGLDSPLHF
TRBV5-1	TRBD1	many	TRBJ1-2	TGCGCCAGCAGCGCCCAACAGGGGGACTATGGCTACACCTTC	CASSAQQGDYGYTF
TRBV30	TRBD1	many	TRBJ1-2	TGTGCCTGGAGCAGGACAGGGCTTCGTGGCTACACCTTC	CAWSRTGLRGYTF
TRBV12-3/TRBV12-4	-	-	TRBJ2-1	TGTGCCAGCAGTGGACCGAACTTAAACAATGAGCAGTTCTTC	CASSGPNLNNEQFF
TRBV9	TRBD2	-	TRBJ2-1	TGTGCCAGCTGCGTATCTCCCTATCGCGGGACTAGGGGGTACAATAAGCAGTTCTTC	CASCVSPYRGTRGYNKQFF
TRBV12-3/TRBV12-4	-	many	TRBJ2-3	TGTGCCAGCAGTTTCGGGCAGGGTAGGGATACGCAGTATTTT	CASSFGQGRDTQYF
TRBV3-1	TRBD1	many	TRBJ2-2	TGTGCCAGCAGTCCGGGACAGGGTGTTCACGGGGAGCTGTTTTTT	CASSPGQGVHGELFF
TRBV20-1	-	many	TRBJ1-6	TGCAGTGCTAGAGAGGAGGGCAGAGGCGCCTATAATTCACCCCTCCACTTT	CSAREEGRGAYNSPLHF
TRBV28	-	many	TRBJ1-1	TGTGCCAGCGTAGCTGCGGGTAGCACTGAAGCTTTCTTT	CASVAAGSTEAFF
TRBV6-1	TRBD2	few	TRBJ2-1	TGTGCCAGCAGTCGGCTAGCGGGAGGGCTGAATGAGCAGTTCTTC	CASSRLAGGLNEQFF
TRBV2	-	many	TRBJ2-1	TGTGCCAGCAGTGAGGGCCGCCAGGGATGGGAGCAGTTCTTC	CASSEGRQGWEQFF
TRBV12-3/TRBV12-4	-	many	TRBJ2-3	TGTGCCAGCAGTATAGCTGGGACTCAAGGGACAGATACGCAGTATTTT	CASSIAGTQGTDTQYF
TRBV19	-	few	TRBJ1-5	TGTGCCAGTAGTATTAATGGGAATCAGCCCCAGCATTTT	CASSINGNQPQHF
TRBV10-3	TRBD1	many	TRBJ2-1	TGTGCCATCAGTGCGAACAGGGGATACAATGAGCAGTTCTTC	CAISANRGYNEQFF
TRBV28	-	many	TRBJ1-1	TGTGCCAGCAGTCCGCAGGGATACACTGAAGCTTTCTTT	CASSPQGYTEAFF
TRBV6-1	-	many	TRBJ1-2	TGTGCCAGCAGCCGTGGACAGATCTATGGCTACACCTTC	CASSRGQIYGYTF
TRBV6-5	-	few	TRBJ1-2	TGTGCCAGCAGTTACTCGCTGTCCCGGGGTGGCTACACCTTC	CASSYSLSRGGYTF
TRBV4-3	-	-	TRBJ1-2	TGCGCCAGCAGCCAAGACCCCCTCAACCACTATGGCTACACCTTC	CASSQDPLNHYGYTF
TRBV9	TRBD1	few	TRBJ1-1	TGTGCCAGCAGCGCCTACGACAGGGGAACTGAAGCTTTCTTT	CASSAYDRGTEAFF
TRBV24-1	TRBD1	many	TRBJ2-1	TGTGCCACCAGTGATTGGGACAGCACCTACAATGAGCAGTTCTTC	CATSDWDSTYNEQFF
TRBV20-1	-	many	TRBJ1-3	TGCAGTGCTAGACGGATCGGGGGAAACACCATATATTTT	CSARRIGGNTIYF
TRBV27	TRBD2	many	TRBJ2-1	TGTGCCAGCAGTCCCGGACTTGTAGCGGGAGTCCCCAGGGATGAGCAGTTCTTC	CASSPGLVAGVPRDEQFF
TRBV7-9	-	few	TRBJ1-4	TGTGCCAGCAGCTCTACAGGGCCGAATAATGAAAAACTGTTTTTT	CASSSTGPNNEKLFF
TRBV20-1	-	many	TRBJ2-5	TGCAGTGGGGGAAAAGGGCAAGAGACCCAGTACTTC	CSGGKGQETQYF
TRBV29-1	TRBD1	many	TRBJ2-7	TGCAGCGTCCGCCCAGGACAGGGAAACTCAAGATACGAGCAGTACTTC	CSVRPGQGNSRYEQYF